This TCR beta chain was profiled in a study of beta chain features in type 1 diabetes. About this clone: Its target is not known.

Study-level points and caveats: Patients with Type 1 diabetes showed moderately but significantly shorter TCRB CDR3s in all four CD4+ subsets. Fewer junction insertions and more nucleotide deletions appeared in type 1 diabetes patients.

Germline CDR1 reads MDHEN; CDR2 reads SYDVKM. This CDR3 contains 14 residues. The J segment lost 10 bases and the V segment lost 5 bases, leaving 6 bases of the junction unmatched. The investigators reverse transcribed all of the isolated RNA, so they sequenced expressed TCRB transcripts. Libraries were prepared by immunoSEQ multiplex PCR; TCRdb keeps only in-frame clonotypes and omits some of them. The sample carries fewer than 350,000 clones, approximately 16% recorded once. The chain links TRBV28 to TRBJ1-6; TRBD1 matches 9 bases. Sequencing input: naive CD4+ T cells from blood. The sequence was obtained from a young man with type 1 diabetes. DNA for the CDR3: TGTGCCAGCAGTCCCGGGACAGGGAGGTCACCCCTCCACTTT. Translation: CASSPGTGRSPLHF.